The sequence of this T cell receptor (beta chain) was determined in a study of blood T cell repertoires in COVID-19. For the study at large: There were acute and convalescent COVID-19 samples, and they came from the United States, Italy and Spain.

V dropped 2 bases and J dropped 1 base, with 14 bases sitting between them. The CDR3 spans 16 residues. Looked up from germline, CDR1 is MDHEN and CDR2 is SYDVKM. The repertoire was sequenced with immunoSEQ multiplex PCR; TCRdb's copy has only in-frame clones and lacks some. The data hold 500,000 or so clones, with roughly 90% observed a single time. The table lists this clone with a few counts. The sequenced material came from PBMCs or T cells enriched from blood (not recorded which). The TCR was taken from a woman under 30 who had recovered from COVID-19. V gene TRBV28 combines with J gene TRBJ1-1; possibly TRBD1 for D (6 bases). The CDR3 nucleotides read TGTGCCAGCAGTTTACGGGCAGGGGAAGGGAACACTGAAGCTTTCTTT. This sequence encodes CASSLRAGEGNTEAFF. The variable domain in full, with the rest retrieved from reference TRBV28 and TRBJ1-1, is DVKVTQSSRYLVKRTGEKVFLECVQDMDHENMFWYRQDPGLGLRLIYFSYDVKMKEKGDIPEGYSVSREKKERFSLILESASTNQTSMYLCASSLRAGEGNTEAFFGQGTRLTVV.